The next 9 T cell receptor beta chains were all read from a single sample in a study of read filtering for tumor transcriptome and immune sequencing. The library was built from roughly 400 ng RNA with molecular barcoded adaptors for alpha/delta and beta/gamma chains. TCRdb used MiXCR to reprocess the reads, holding one entry per CDR3 protein. Counted here are about 46,000 distinct CDR3 sequences, about 20% occurring once; the ten biggest clones make up under 40%. The specimen sequenced was a population of CD138-negative cells sorted from bone marrow. All receptors derive from a donor older than 35 with multiple myeloma.

The table lists this clonotype with many counts. The J gene is TRBJ2-1, the V gene TRBV7-9; no reliable D call. Germline CDR1 and CDR2: SEHNR and FQNEAQ (reference sequence). V was clipped by 5 bases and J by 7 bases, with 18 bases between them. The length of the CDR3 is 15 residues. The chain's CDR3 is CASSPRRTSSNEQFF. For the CDR3, the DNA is TGTGCCAGCAGCCCCCGTCGGACCAGTTCTAATGAGCAGTTCTTC.

This clonotype was detected many times. V and J are TRBV28 and TRBJ1-4; no clear D. V was trimmed by 6 bases and J by 8 bases, leaving 13 bases between them. Germline CDR1 reads MDHEN; CDR2 reads SYDVKM. The CDR3 runs 13 residues. The CDR3 is CASRTSRREKLFF. CDR3 DNA: TGTGCCAGCAGGACCTCCCGGCGGGAAAAACTGTTTTTT.

Ten or more counts support this clonotype. This chain uses TRBV12-5 with TRBJ2-1, with 9 bases fitting TRBD2. The CDR3 length is 17 residues. With 8 bases clipped from V and 0 bases from J, the junction kept 11 bases outside the gene matches. The V gene's germline CDR1 is LGHNT and CDR2 FRNRAP. The CDR3 DNA follows: TGTGCTAGTCCCCGACTAGCGGCACCCAGCTCCTACAATGAGCAGTTCTTC. Its protein is CASPRLAAPSSYNEQFF. The entire variable domain, with the rest obtained from reference TRBV12-5 and TRBJ2-1, is as follows: DARVTQTPRHKVTEMGQEVTMRCQPILGHNTVFWYRQTMMQGLELLAYFRNRAPLDDSGMPKDRFSAEMPDATLATLKIQPSEPRDSAVYFCASPRLAAPSSYNEQFFGPGTRLTVL.

This clonotype occurred many times. The chain is built from TRBV7-2 and TRBJ2-5; D remains unclear. This CDR3 has 13 residues. Germline V gene data show CDR1 as SGHTA and CDR2 as FQGNSA. V lost 2 bases and J 2 bases, leaving 6 bases between the germline ends. CDR3 sequence (DNA): TGTGCCAGCAGCTTAATCGTTCAAGAGACCCAGTACTTC. Protein product: CASSLIVQETQYF.

Comment on this clonotype: At one end, the junction sequence differs from germline, possibly due to a read error. V and J are TRBV19 and TRBJ2-3, with unresolved D. The CDR3 runs 14 residues. Germline lookup yields CDR1 LNHDA and CDR2 SQIVND (reference sequence). This CDR3 reads CASNIDPSTDTQYF. The CDR3 DNA reads as TGTGCCAGTAATATAGATCCGAGCACGGATACGCAGTATTTT.

This clonotype was seen many times. The chain links TRBV28 to TRBJ2-2, with D unclear. Germline CDR1 reads MDHEN; CDR2 reads SYDVKM. V lost 7 bases, J lost 0 bases, and 9 bases lay in between. The CDR3 consists of 14 residues. CDR3 amino acids: CASTPLPNTGELFF. The CDR3, as DNA: TGTGCCAGCACCCCGCTCCCGAACACCGGGGAGCTGTTTTTT.

In this sample, this clonotype turned up many times. The chain uses TRBV28 and TRBJ2-3; tentatively, D is TRBD2 (5 bases). In germline, CDR1 is MDHEN, CDR2 SYDVKM. This CDR3 region has 15 residues. V lost 7 bases and J lost 4, with 18 bases in between. For the CDR3, the DNA is TGTGCCAGCATCCGGGCCCCGGCTAGCCCAGATACGCAGTATTTT. As protein: CASIRAPASPDTQYF.

The chain joins TRBV28 to TRBJ2-7; 8 bases agree with TRBD1. Trimming at V came to 4 bases and at J to 4 bases, leaving 12 bases not matched to a gene. This CDR3 spans 16 amino acids. Germline V CDR1 and CDR2: MDHEN, SYDVKM. CDR3 sequence reads: CASSSSGGETPYEQYF. CDR3 DNA: TGTGCCAGCAGTTCTTCAGGGGGCGAAACCCCGTACGAGCAGTACTTC.

Concerning this clonotype itself: A much more abundant neighbour one base away suggests this may be a read error. This chain links TRBV7-2 with TRBJ2-7, with D uncertain. The V gene's germline CDR1 is SGHTA and CDR2 FQGNSA. V was cut by 7 bases and J by 6 bases, with 10 bases left in between. This CDR3 has 11 amino acids. CDR3 protein: CASTLVGEQYF. The CDR3 DNA reads as TGTGCCAGCACTTTGGTGGGCGAGCAGTACTTC.